The entry below describes one T cell receptor beta chain. Its antigen is currently unknown. TCRdb re-analysed the reads in MiXCR, keeping a single row per CDR3 protein. The sample consists of some 300,000 distinct CDR3 sequences, approximately 8.9% of them appearing once. This sample is drawn from a study of T cell repertoires in cytomegalovirus infection. Study-level information: A matching HLA type, together with CMV infection, was signaled by public TCR beta signatures. Study outcomes and limitations: Identification of carriers of CMV plus the relevant HLA was achieved through cumulative public TCR beta family frequency. It was HLA-C-restricted CMV-specific TCR beta clonotypes that dominated the response ex vivo.

Between the trimmed V and J ends, which lost 7 bases and 2 bases, there was a span of 12 bases. CDR1 is SQVTM and CDR2 is ANQGSEA in the germline V gene. The CDR3 loop spans 13 amino acids. Sequenced input: PBMCs. This clonotype originated in a human donor in good health (CMV status not recorded). Some clones in this sample may be carry-over from other donors' samples. This chain joins TRBV29-1 and TRBJ2-4; a weak D match, TRBD2 (5 bases). CDR3 nucleotide sequence: TGCAGCGCCGGGGTGGATCCCAAAAACATTCAGTACTTC. Protein sequence: CSAGVDPKNIQYF.